The subject of this entry is one T cell receptor beta chain. Which antigen it targets is not known. Base qualities were left out, and no much larger clone turns up one base away. This entry belongs to a study of identical twins (dated by TCRdb to the mid-2010s). Context from the whole study: To test whether fetal clonotypes persist, the study used deep sequencing on TCR alpha and beta repertoires from monozygotic twins, unrelated adults of various ages, and cord blood. To rule out contamination, the twin experiments were replicated at different times with different library preparation protocols.

Taken from cysteine to phenylalanine, the CDR3 has 13 residues. CDR3 DNA is the only sequence kept; it has 39 bases, read in frame from the first base. The germline V gene encodes CDR1 DFQATT and CDR2 SNEGSKA (reference sequence). V is clipped by 1 base and J by 5 bases, and the sequence between their germline boundaries is 9 bases long. Only healthy Caucasian donors were included. The twin cohort consisted of three pairs of female monozygotic twins, all aged roughly 18 to 29 years. Peripheral blood mononuclear cells were used as the source from which RNA for TCR libraries was isolated. What the research found in general, with its limitations: In monozygotic twins, out-of-frame TCR alpha sharing was systematically underestimated by recombination models, although the models agreed with sharing between unrelated individuals. Abundant cord blood beta clonotypes carried fewer insertions; young adult naive repertoires showed a weaker similar trend, while memory repertoires showed none. Because the same donors could not be followed over many years, conclusions were based on cross-sectional statistical analysis. A weaker excess of twin sharing was found in beta out-of-frame sequences because the signal-to-noise ratio was lowered by fewer shared sequences. Out-of-frame TCR alpha sequences shared between twins showed an excess of low generation-probability sequences compared with coincidental sharing between unrelated individuals. Zero-insertion analyses could be partly confounded by invariant T cells such as MAIT and iNKT, although diverse VJ usage argued against such confounding for most clonotypes.

The library was obtained by 5' RACE. Instrument on record: Illumina HiSeq 2000. A universal primer binding site was added through template switching, and the final cDNA carried a unique molecular identifier so that TCR cDNA molecules could be counted accurately. First-strand cDNA for TCR alpha and beta chains was synthesized from specific primers in the conserved constant-segment region. Each cDNA library was double barcoded, with a SMART-Mk sample barcode plus Illumina barcodes, to control for contamination. TruSeq adapter sequences, together with Illumina sample barcodes, were added in two successive PCR steps. Sequencing of the TCR alpha and beta cDNA libraries was done on the Illumina HiSeq platform using custom primers. The paper's data handling went like this. Unique molecular identifiers were extracted from raw reads with MiGEC, and CDR3 positions were determined with MiXCR. For each individual, recombination models were inferred using an EM algorithm with the repgenHMM and IGoR tools. The tcR package in R was used for shared clonotype analysis, with sharing normalized by the product of cloneset sizes. Out-of-frame nonproductive sequences were analyzed to study raw recombination free of thymic and clonal selection effects. Through fastp at Q25 and MiXCR, TCRdb rebuilt clones from the public reads, retaining in-frame beta chains. Records with the same CDR3 protein are collapsed into one entry carrying the most frequent genes and DNA. These V and J calls are TCRdb output, not the study's own analysis. Here the sample has hundreds of thousands of distinct CDR3 sequences; around 8.3% occur a single time. The ten largest clones add up to 0.98% of the sample.

These records were also assigned to another study, of yellow fever vaccine responses in identical twins. The second study's authors report: According to the authors, the vaccine-induced T cell response in identical twins seemed to be partly convergent and partly specific to each individual. The study precisely tracked vaccine-responding T cell clones in identical twins.

This TCR came from a young woman in good health. Sequencing was carried out using PBMCs. This receptor chain uses TRBV20-1 and TRBJ2-1; the D gene identity is not certain. The CDR3: CSARGSLDNEQFF. The DNA sequence is TGCAGTGCTAGAGGGAGCCTGGACAATGAGCAGTTCTTC.